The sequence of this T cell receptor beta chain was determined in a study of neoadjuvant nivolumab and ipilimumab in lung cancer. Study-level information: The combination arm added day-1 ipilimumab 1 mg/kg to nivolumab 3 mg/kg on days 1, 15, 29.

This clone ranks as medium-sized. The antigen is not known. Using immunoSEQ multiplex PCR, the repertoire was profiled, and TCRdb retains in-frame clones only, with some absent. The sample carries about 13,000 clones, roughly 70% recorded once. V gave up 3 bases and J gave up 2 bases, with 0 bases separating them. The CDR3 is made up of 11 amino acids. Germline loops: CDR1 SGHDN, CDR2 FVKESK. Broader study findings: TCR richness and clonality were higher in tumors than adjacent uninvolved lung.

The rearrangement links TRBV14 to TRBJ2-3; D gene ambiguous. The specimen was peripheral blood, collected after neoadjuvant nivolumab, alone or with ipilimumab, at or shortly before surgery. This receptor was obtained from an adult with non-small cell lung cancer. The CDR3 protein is CASSHTDTQYF. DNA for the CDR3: TGTGCCAGCAGCCACACAGATACGCAGTATTTT.